This TCR beta chain appears in the sequencing data of a study of T cells in women clearing cervical HPV infection. TCR beta CDR3 amplified by multiplex PCR from approximately 1,100 ng genomic DNA. The table came from immunoSEQ multiplex PCR; TCRdb's copy has only in-frame clones and leaves some out. This listing includes tens of thousands of clones. The sequence was collected from a woman aged 18 to 69 with a cervical HPV16 infection that either progressed to CIN3+ or cleared (not recorded which). Source material: blood buffy coat.

CDR3 residues: CASSLTANTGELFF. The sequenced CDR3 bases are TGTGCCAGCAGCTTGACAGCGAACACCGGGGAG. The gene calls are TRBV5-4 and TRBJ2-2; D remains ambiguous. Coverage ceases 3 residues before the CDR3 finishes, and the germline J gene fills in the end. The CDR3 has 14 residues. CDR1 is SGHNT, CDR2 YYREEE, per germline (reference sequence). Trimming stripped 1 base from V and 0 bases from J, with 4 bases between.